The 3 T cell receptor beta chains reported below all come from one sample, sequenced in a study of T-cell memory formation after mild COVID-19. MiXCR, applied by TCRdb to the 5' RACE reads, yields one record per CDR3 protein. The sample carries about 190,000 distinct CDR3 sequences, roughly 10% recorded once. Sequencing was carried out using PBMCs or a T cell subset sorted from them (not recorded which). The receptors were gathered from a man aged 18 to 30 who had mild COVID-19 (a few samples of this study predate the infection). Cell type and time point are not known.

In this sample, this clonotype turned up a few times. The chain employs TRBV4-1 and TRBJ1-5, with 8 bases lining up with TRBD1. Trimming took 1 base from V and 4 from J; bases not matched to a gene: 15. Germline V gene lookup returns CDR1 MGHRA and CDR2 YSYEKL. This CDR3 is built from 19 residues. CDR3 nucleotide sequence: TGCGCCAGCAGCCAAGGGCCCGTTCGACAGGGGCTCGCGAATCAGCCCCAGCATTTT. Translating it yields CASSQGPVRQGLANQPQHF.

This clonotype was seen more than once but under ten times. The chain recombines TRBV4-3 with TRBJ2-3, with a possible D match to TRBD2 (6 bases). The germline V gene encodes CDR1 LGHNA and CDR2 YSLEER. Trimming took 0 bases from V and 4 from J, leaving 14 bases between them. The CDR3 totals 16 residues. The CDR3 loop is CASSQDVTGGSDTQYF. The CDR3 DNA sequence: TGCGCCAGCAGCCAAGATGTGACTGGAGGGTCAGATACGCAGTATTTT.

The chain's CDR3 is CASMLRGQPDTQYF. Written as DNA, the CDR3 is TGTGCCAGTATGTTGAGGGGACAACCAGATACGCAGTATTTT. This rearrangement joins TRBV19 to TRBJ2-3, with a weak D call TRBD1 (6 bases). CDR3 size: 14 residues. V lost 7 bases, J lost 4 bases, and 15 bases lay in between. Germline V gene sequence: CDR1 LNHDA, CDR2 SQIVND (reference sequence).